This TCR beta chain was retrieved from a study of technical replicates of blood from a few donors. Sequencing was performed with immunoSEQ multiplex PCR; in TCRdb, only in-frame clones are kept and a portion is missing. The sample carries 65,000 to 75,000 clones, 75% to 90% recorded once. Germline V gives CDR1 MNHEY, CDR2 SVGAGI. V dropped 0 bases and J dropped 2 bases, with 14 bases sitting between them. This CDR3 has 16 residues. This receptor was identified in a human donor in good health. Some clones in this sample may be carry-over from other donors' samples. This sequence joins TRBV6-5 and TRBJ2-7, with D maybe TRBD2 (6 bases). The material sequenced was PBMCs. The CDR3 region has the DNA TGTGCCAGCAGTTACTCGATGCTAGCGCCGGCCTACGAGCAGTACTTC. Its translation is CASSYSMLAPAYEQYF.